Listed below are T cell receptor beta chains from one sample, sequenced in a study of molecular identifiers for immune sequencing clone quantification. TCRdb re-called the PCR reads through MiXCR, storing one row per CDR3 protein. Of under 600,000 distinct CDR3 sequences in the sample, approximately 25% were seen once. What was sequenced was naive CD8+ T cells from blood, with Jurkat cell RNA spiked in. These receptors were collected from a human donor in good health. Some libraries in this study had Jurkat cell RNA spiked in. CDR3s include the opening cysteine and the closing phenylalanine or tryptophan. A D gene is named only where the DNA matches it firmly. A clone size is listed for some rows: how often the clone was seen (once, few, many), or a class if it is expanded.

TRBJ2-7	few	TRBV27	NA	CASTSAGEQYF	TGTGCCAGCACCTCAGCGGGCGAGCAGTACTTC
TRBJ1-5	NA	TRBV12-3/TRBV12-4	NA	CASSPPGAGFNQPQHF	TGTGCCAGCAGTCCGCCTGGAGCGGGCTTTAATCAGCCCCAGCATTTT
TRBJ2-7	few	TRBV11-2	TRBD1	CASSLTGTAPYEQYF	TGTGCCAGCAGCTTAACTGGGACAGCCCCTTACGAGCAGTACTTC
TRBJ1-1	NA	TRBV18	NA	CASSHVGGEAFF	TGTGCCAGCTCACATGTAGGTGGTGAAGCTTTCTTT
TRBJ2-7	NA	TRBV12-3/TRBV12-4	NA	CANLLGEDPSYEQYF	TGTGCCAACCTATTAGGGGAGGACCCTTCCTACGAGCAGTACTTC
TRBJ1-6	few	TRBV20-1	NA	CSARDLGDPSSYNSPLHF	TGCAGTGCTAGAGATCTGGGGGACCCGAGCTCCTATAATTCACCCCTCCACTTT
TRBJ2-7	many	TRBV5-1	NA	CASSWATGATYEQYF	TGCGCCAGCAGCTGGGCGACAGGCGCAACCTACGAGCAGTACTTC
TRBJ1-1	NA	TRBV20-1	NA	CSATEILYTEAFF	TGCAGTGCCACGGAGATTCTTTACACTGAAGCTTTCTTT
TRBJ1-3	NA	TRBV7-9	NA	CASSSTGTQAGNTIYF	TGTGCCAGCAGCTCGACCGGAACCCAAGCAGGAAACACCATATATTTT
TRBJ2-3	many	TRBV28	TRBD2	CASSLFPSGRINTQYF	TGTGCCAGCAGTTTATTCCCTAGCGGGAGGATTAATACGCAGTATTTT
TRBJ2-3	NA	TRBV20-1	TRBD1	CSARGGQGSITDTQYF	TGCAGTGCTAGAGGTGGACAGGGATCCATCACAGATACGCAGTATTTT
TRBJ1-1	many	TRBV30	NA	CAWSFTVAEAFF	TGTGCCTGGAGTTTCACGGTTGCTGAAGCTTTCTTT
TRBJ2-7	many	TRBV6-6	NA	CASSGNRETYEQYF	TGTGCCAGCAGTGGGAACAGGGAAACCTACGAGCAGTACTTC
TRBJ1-4	NA	TRBV20-1	TRBD1	CSATKTGTGGTVGATNEKLFF	TGCAGTGCTACCAAAACCGGGACAGGGGGCACGGTTGGGGCGACTAATGAAAAACTGTTTTTT
TRBJ2-7	NA	TRBV6-2/TRBV6-3	NA	CASSYSAVSQPYEQYF	TGTGCCAGCAGTTATTCGGCGGTCTCCCAACCCTACGAGCAGTACTTC
TRBJ2-1	NA	TRBV9	TRBD2	CASSVAVSGNNEQFF	TGTGCCAGCAGCGTAGCAGTTAGCGGGAATAATGAGCAGTTCTTC
TRBJ2-7	many	TRBV3-1	TRBD1	CASEGQGPYEQYF	TGTGCCAGCGAGGGACAGGGGCCCTACGAGCAGTACTTC
TRBJ2-5	many	TRBV9	NA	CASSDTGRTQYF	TGTGCCAGCAGCGATACAGGGAGGACCCAGTACTTC
TRBJ2-7	NA	TRBV28	TRBD2	CASSEGLAGVLVEQYF	TGTGCCAGCAGTGAGGGACTAGCGGGAGTTCTCGTCGAGCAGTACTTC
TRBJ1-6	many	TRBV25-1	NA	CASSFNPAPDSPLHF	TGTGCCAGCAGTTTTAATCCGGCACCGGATTCACCCCTCCACTTT
TRBJ1-1	few	TRBV5-4	NA	CASSLESGRNTEAFF	TGTGCCAGCAGCTTGGAATCAGGGAGGAACACTGAAGCTTTCTTT
TRBJ1-1	many	TRBV5-1	NA	CASSLDVRKMNTEAFF	TGCGCCAGCAGCTTGGATGTTCGGAAAATGAACACTGAAGCTTTCTTT
TRBJ2-1	NA	TRBV19	TRBD1	CASSIGSGTGVHEQFF	TGTGCCAGTAGTATTGGGTCAGGGACAGGGGTCCATGAGCAGTTCTTC
TRBJ2-3	few	TRBV7-6	NA	CASSTSVRDPRRTDTQYF	TGTGCCAGCAGCACCTCGGTCCGGGACCCCCGGAGGACAGATACGCAGTATTTT
TRBJ2-7	few	TRBV19	NA	CASSIDYAGTPLYEQYF	TGTGCCAGTAGTATAGATTACGCAGGGACACCTCTCTACGAGCAGTACTTC
TRBJ2-7	many	TRBV7-9	NA	CASSLRGQGYEQYF	TGTGCCAGCAGCTTACGGGGGCAGGGCTACGAGCAGTACTTC
TRBJ2-1	NA	TRBV30	NA	CAWSVGVGDNEQFF	TGTGCCTGGAGTGTAGGGGTTGGCGACAATGAGCAGTTCTTC
TRBJ2-7	many	TRBV5-8	NA	CASGRGPHYEQYF	TGTGCCAGCGGCCGGGGCCCCCACTACGAGCAGTACTTC
TRBJ2-2	NA	TRBV19	TRBD1	CASSIDHRGRTGELFF	TGTGCCAGTAGTATAGATCATAGGGGGCGAACCGGGGAGCTGTTTTTT
TRBJ2-1	many	TRBV7-3	TRBD2	CASSPPPGTSGGDEQFF	TGTGCCAGCAGCCCACCACCGGGGACTAGCGGGGGAGATGAGCAGTTCTTC
TRBJ2-5	NA	TRBV12-3/TRBV12-4	NA	CASTLASMRETQYF	TGTGCCAGCACCCTGGCATCGATGAGGGAGACCCAGTACTTC
TRBJ2-1	NA	TRBV4-1	NA	CASSQEGAVGTSYNEQFF	TGCGCCAGCAGCCAAGAGGGGGCGGTCGGGACATCCTACAATGAGCAGTTCTTC
TRBJ1-3	many	TRBV4-3	NA	CASSQGAGAGNTIYF	TGCGCCAGCAGCCAAGGGGCGGGGGCCGGAAACACCATATATTTT
TRBJ2-3	many	TRBV5-6	NA	CASSLSREPSTDTQYF	TGTGCCAGCAGCTTGTCGCGGGAACCTAGCACAGATACGCAGTATTTT
TRBJ2-3	NA	TRBV9	TRBD2	CASSAGLGADTQYF	TGTGCCAGCAGCGCGGGACTAGGTGCAGATACGCAGTATTTT
TRBJ1-4	few	TRBV20-1	NA	CSARSPTNEKLFF	TGCAGTGCTAGAAGTCCAACTAATGAAAAACTGTTTTTT
TRBJ2-2	many	TRBV27	NA	CASSSGLNTGELFF	TGTGCCAGCAGTTCGGGACTCAACACCGGGGAGCTGTTTTTT
TRBJ2-5	NA	TRBV12-3/TRBV12-4	NA	CASSSTPLGETQYF	TGTGCCAGCAGTTCGACTCCTCTTGGGGAGACCCAGTACTTC
TRBJ2-5	NA	TRBV11-3	TRBD1	CASSDTGDAQETQYF	TGTGCCAGCAGCGATACAGGGGATGCCCAAGAGACCCAGTACTTC
TRBJ2-3	NA	TRBV29-1	TRBD2	CGVGFWGASGGCADARYF	TGCGGCGTTGGGTTCTGGGGGGCTAGCGGGGGCTGCGCGGATGCGCGGTATTTT
TRBJ2-1	many	TRBV7-2	TRBD2	CASSLLSGSEQFF	TGTGCCAGCAGCTTACTTAGCGGGAGTGAGCAGTTCTTC
TRBJ1-5	NA	TRBV21-1	NA	CASSKVRVGQPQHF	TGTGCCAGCAGCAAAGTACGGGTAGGTCAGCCCCAGCATTTT
TRBJ2-3	many	TRBV13	TRBD2	CASSSTSGRAADTQYF	TGTGCCAGCAGCTCTACTAGCGGGAGGGCCGCAGATACGCAGTATTTT
TRBJ1-2	NA	TRBV24-1	NA	CATSDYQNYGYTF	TGTGCCACCAGTGATTACCAGAATTATGGCTACACCTTC
TRBJ1-2	many	TRBV14	NA	CASSLGSTDHYGYTF	TGTGCCAGCAGCCTTGGATCTACGGACCACTATGGCTACACCTTC
TRBJ2-5	few	TRBV12-3/TRBV12-4	NA	CASSLDLRGTQETQYF	TGTGCCAGCAGTTTGGACCTTAGGGGTACCCAAGAGACCCAGTACTTC
TRBJ2-7	NA	TRBV5-3	NA	CASSPDRLSYVQYF	TGTGCCAGCAGCCCGGACCGGTTGTCCTACGTGCAGTACTTC
TRBJ2-7	few	TRBV6-5	NA	CASSYGVSSYEQYF	TGTGCCAGCAGTTACGGGGTTAGCTCCTACGAGCAGTACTTC
TRBJ2-6	NA	TRBV5-3	NA	CASSLNGFSGANVLAF	TGTGCCAGCAGCTTGAATGGTTTCTCTGGGGCCAACGTCCTGGCTTTC
TRBJ1-4	few	TRBV7-9	NA	CASSPGEEEKLFF	TGTGCCAGCAGCCCAGGAGAAGAGGAAAAACTGTTTTTT
TRBJ2-7	many	TRBV5-4	NA	CASSLVKPHMLYEQYF	TGTGCCAGCAGCTTGGTGAAGCCCCACATGTTATACGAGCAGTACTTC
TRBJ2-5	NA	TRBV4-3	NA	CASSQEIVTYQETQYF	TGCGCCAGCAGCCAAGAGATCGTCACGTACCAAGAGACCCAGTACTTC
TRBJ2-3	many	TRBV7-2	NA	CASSFLAGSADTQYF	TGTGCCAGCAGCTTTCTGGCGGGGTCCGCAGATACGCAGTATTTT
TRBJ2-2	NA	TRBV5-1	NA	CASSYRDSYTGGLFF	TGCGCCAGCAGCTACCGGGACAGCTATACCGGGGGGCTGTTTTTT
TRBJ2-3	many	TRBV9	TRBD2	CASSGGVAGRDTQYF	TGTGCCAGCAGCGGGGGAGTAGCGGGAAGAGATACGCAGTATTTT
TRBJ2-2	NA	TRBV11-2	NA	CASQPGSANTGELFF	TGTGCCAGCCAACCAGGGTCCGCGAACACCGGGGAGCTGTTTTTT
TRBJ2-3	NA	TRBV10-2	NA	CASRSRGTPDTQYF	TGCGCCAGCCGGTCCAGGGGAACCCCAGATACGCAGTATTTT
TRBJ2-7	NA	TRBV28	NA	CASGEGEQYF	TGTGCCAGCGGCGAGGGCGAGCAGTACTTC